Presented here are 8 T cell receptor beta chains from one specimen sequenced in a study of graft-versus-host responses after intestinal transplantation. Profiled with immunoSEQ multiplex PCR; TCRdb holds only in-frame clones, not every one. The data hold over 10,000 clones, with over 85% observed a single time. The sample here was PBMCs, taken 1032 days after intestinal transplantation. These receptors were taken from a human patient who received an intestinal transplant, so some T cells may come from the graft donor.

This chain connects TRBV2 to TRBJ2-7; 9 nucleotides align to TRBD1. CDR3 length: 15 residues. In germline, CDR1 is SNHLY, CDR2 FYNNEI. Losses at the gene ends were 8 bases for V and 1 base for J; bases not matched to a gene: 9. DNA of the CDR3: TGTGCCAGCCATCCTCCGGGACAGGGATCCTACGAGCAGTACTTC. Protein product: CASHPPGQGSYEQYF.

The V gene is TRBV18, the J gene TRBJ1-6; D call uncertain. CDR1 and CDR2 (germline): KGHSH, LQKENI. V was clipped by 8 bases and J by 6 bases, with 11 bases between them. The CDR3 has 13 amino acids. CDR3: CASRDSTNSPLHF. The CDR3 DNA follows: TGTGCCAGCCGGGATTCCACTAATTCACCCCTCCACTTT.

The V and J genes are TRBV18 and TRBJ1-2, with D tentatively TRBD1 (5 bases). Germline-derived CDR1 and CDR2 are KGHSH and LQKENI. This CDR3 spans 12 amino acids. V was cut by 3 bases and J by 4 bases, with 6 bases left in between. The CDR3: CASSPDSYGYTF. The DNA for the CDR3 is TGTGCCAGCTCACCTGACAGCTATGGCTACACCTTC. The full variable domain, completed using reference TRBV18 and TRBJ1-2, is NAGVMQNPRHLVRRRGQEARLRCSPMKGHSHVYWYRQLPEEGLKFMVYLQKENIIDESGMPKERFSAEFPKEGPSILRIQQVVRGDSAAYFCASSPDSYGYTFGSGTRLTVV.

A single count supports this clone. This sequence joins TRBV7-2 and TRBJ2-7, with D possibly matching TRBD1 (5 bases). CDR3 size: 13 residues. CDR1 and CDR2 (germline): SGHTA, FQGNSA. V was shortened by 8 bases and J by 0 bases, with 11 bases between the two germline ends. In DNA, the CDR3 is TGTGCCAGCTTGGGGCAGGACTCCTACGAGCAGTACTTC. The encoded protein is CASLGQDSYEQYF.

The rearrangement joins TRBV5-1 to TRBJ2-1, with TRBD1 matching 8 bases. This CDR3 region has 14 residues. CDR1 is SGHRS, CDR2 YFSETQ, per germline. V was clipped by 3 bases and J by 4 bases; unmatched bases: 3. The CDR3 sequence is CASSSRTGYNEQFF. CDR3 nucleotide sequence: TGCGCCAGCAGCTCCCGGACAGGGTACAATGAGCAGTTCTTC.

The rearrangement uses TRBV5-1 and TRBJ2-5; D not resolved. Germline values: CDR1 SGHRS, CDR2 YFSETQ. The CDR3 spans 13 residues. V shed 0 bases and J shed 1 base, with 4 bases lying between them. CDR3 in amino acids: CASSLASQETQYF. CDR3 sequence (DNA): TGCGCCAGCAGCTTGGCCTCCCAAGAGACCCAGTACTTC.

The chain is built from TRBV15 and TRBJ2-7; 8 positions agree with TRBD2. The CDR3 consists of 15 residues. J lost 0 bases, V lost 1 base, and 2 bases had no gene match. The V gene's germline CDR1 is LNHNV and CDR2 YYDKDF (reference sequence). CDR3 protein: CATSRVAGGSYEQYF. For the CDR3, the DNA is TGTGCCACCAGCAGAGTGGCGGGGGGCTCCTACGAGCAGTACTTC.

This chain uses TRBV6-5 with TRBJ1-1; D ambiguous. The V gene lost 2 bases and the J gene lost 4 bases, with 8 bases spanning the gap. Germline-derived CDR1 and CDR2 are MNHEY and SVGAGI. This CDR3 has 13 amino acids. The CDR3 DNA reads TGTGCCAGCAGTTACCCCGGATTCACTGAAGCTTTCTTT. It yields the protein CASSYPGFTEAFF.